The clone carrying this TCR beta chain has just a few counts. The antigen is unknown. The germline CDR1 and CDR2 sequences are SGHDT and YYEEEE. CDR3 length: 16 amino acids. V lost 0 bases, J lost 2 bases, and 5 bases stayed unmatched. The data stem from a study of OX40 agonist ivuxolimab in advanced cancers. As for the study in general: Patients were 82.7% male with ages roughly 20 to 90, mean about 60.

Study conclusions and caveats: Relatively little clonal expansion, among the lowest observed, appeared in partial responders at 0.1-3.0 mg/kg.

Prior autoimmune disease or systemic immunosuppression barred patients. TCRdb keeps only in-frame clones here, not all; method: immunoSEQ multiplex PCR. The profile shows 60,000 to 90,000 clones, 84% of them singletons. V and J are TRBV5-6 and TRBJ1-5; TRBD1 aligns across 7 bases. This receptor was taken from an adult with an advanced solid tumor such as melanoma, head and neck, liver or kidney cancer. Material: CD4+ or CD8+ T cells sorted from blood, obtained in a trial of the OX40 agonist ivuxolimab. In nucleotides, the CDR3 is TGTGCCAGCAGCTTGGTGGGAGACAGGGGCAATCAGCCCCAGCATTTT. Its translation is CASSLVGDRGNQPQHF.